This TCR beta chain was identified in a study of identical twins. MiXCR was run by TCRdb on the 5' RACE reads, yielding one entry per CDR3 protein. The data contain a few hundred thousand distinct CDR3 sequences, less than 20% of them seen just once; the ten biggest clones take up about 12%. This clonotype was seen only a few times. The CDR3 covers 16 residues. Germline-derived CDR1 and CDR2 are MNHEY and SVGAGI. Trimming took off 2 bases at V and 2 bases at J, with 12 bases between the two ends. The V call is TRBV6-5, the J call TRBJ2-2, with D unclear. Material for sequencing was naive T cells sorted from blood. This receptor was taken from a man aged 50-59 years in good health. DNA for the CDR3: TGTGCCAGCAGTTACATGGCCAGCTATAACACCGGGGAGCTGTTTTTT. This gives the protein CASSYMASYNTGELFF.